The present T cell receptor beta chain was sequenced within a study of blood T cell repertoires in COVID-19. At the level of the study: Collection of acute and convalescent COVID-19 samples took place in the United States, Italy and Spain. Sample material is recorded as cDNA or gDNA derived from T cells, B-cell-depleted T cells, or PBMCs.

The V and J ends lost 6 bases and 1 base respectively, with 13 bases between them. Germline V CDR1 and CDR2: SGHDT, YYEEEE. The CDR3 runs 14 residues. In the original analysis: Reference gene primer amplification yielded estimated nucleated cell counts. Some clones are missing from TCRdb's copy, which holds only in-frame ones; the method was immunoSEQ multiplex PCR. From that table come the V and J calls and clone size; the DNA was used to work out D and trimming. This sample has roughly 290,000 clones, with approximately 83% found just once. The rearrangement links TRBV5-6 to TRBJ1-1, with D possibly matching TRBD1 (5 bases). The sequence was obtained from a woman aged 25 to 45 who had recovered from COVID-19. The sequencing input was peripheral blood. CDR3 region: CASIDNGGNTEAFF. CDR3 nucleotides: TGTGCCAGCATCGATAACGGGGGGAACACTGAAGCTTTCTTT.